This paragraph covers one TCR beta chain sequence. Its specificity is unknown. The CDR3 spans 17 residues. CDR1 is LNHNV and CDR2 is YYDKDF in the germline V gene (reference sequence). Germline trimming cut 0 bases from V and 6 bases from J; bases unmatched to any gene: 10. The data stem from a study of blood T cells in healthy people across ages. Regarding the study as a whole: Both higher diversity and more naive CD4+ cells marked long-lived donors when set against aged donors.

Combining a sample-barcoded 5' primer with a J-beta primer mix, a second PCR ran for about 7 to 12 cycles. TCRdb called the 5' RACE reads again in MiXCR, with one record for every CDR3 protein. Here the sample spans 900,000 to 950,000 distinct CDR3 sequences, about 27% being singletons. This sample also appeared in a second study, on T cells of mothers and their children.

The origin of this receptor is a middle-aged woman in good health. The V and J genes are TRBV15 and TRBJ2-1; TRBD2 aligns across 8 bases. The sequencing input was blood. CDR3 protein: CATSRERFAGGGNEQFF. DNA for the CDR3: TGTGCCACCAGCAGAGAGAGGTTTGCGGGGGGCGGCAATGAGCAGTTCTTC.